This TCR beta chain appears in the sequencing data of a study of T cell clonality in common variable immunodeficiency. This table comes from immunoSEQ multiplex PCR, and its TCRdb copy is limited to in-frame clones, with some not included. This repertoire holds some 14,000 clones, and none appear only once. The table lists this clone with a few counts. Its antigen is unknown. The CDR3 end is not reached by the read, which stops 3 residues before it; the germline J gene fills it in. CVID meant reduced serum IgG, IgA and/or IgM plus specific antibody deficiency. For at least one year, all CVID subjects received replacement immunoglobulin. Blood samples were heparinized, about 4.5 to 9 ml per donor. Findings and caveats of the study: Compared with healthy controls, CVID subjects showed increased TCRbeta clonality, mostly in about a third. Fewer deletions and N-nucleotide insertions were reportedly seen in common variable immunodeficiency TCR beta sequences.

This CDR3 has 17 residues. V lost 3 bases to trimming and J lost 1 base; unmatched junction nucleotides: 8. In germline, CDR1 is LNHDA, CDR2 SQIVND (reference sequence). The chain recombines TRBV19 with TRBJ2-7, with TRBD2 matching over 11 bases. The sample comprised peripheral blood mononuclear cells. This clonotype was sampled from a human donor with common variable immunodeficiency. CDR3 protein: CASSMYGLAGGSYEQYF. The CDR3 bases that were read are TGTGCCAGTAGTATGTATGGGCTAGCGGGGGGATCCTACGAG.